The rows below give T cell receptor beta chains drawn from one sample of a study of patients and donors after allogeneic stem cell transplantation. TCRdb itself ran the RT-PCR reads through MiXCR, one entry per CDR3 protein. Found here are 200,000 to 250,000 distinct CDR3 sequences, over 30% of them singletons; the top ten hold around 10%. The sequencing sample was made of blood, either unsorted or a sorted T cell fraction (not recorded which). These receptors all come from a human donor who was either an allogeneic HSCT recipient or a stem cell or donor lymphocyte infusion donor (not recorded which). It is not recorded whose cells these are; they may come from a transplant donor. The CDR3 runs from the conserved cysteine through the conserved F or W. Each record gives: V gene, J gene, D gene, clone size, CDR3 DNA, CDR3 protein. D genes are given only for firm matches. Some rows mark clone size as missing; the rest say once, few, many or name a class of expanded clone.

TRBV7-3	TRBJ1-6	-	-	TGTGCCAGCAGCTTAAATCAGGGGTGGAATTCACCCCTCCACTTT	CASSLNQGWNSPLHF
TRBV12-3/TRBV12-4	TRBJ1-6	-	few	TGTGCCAGCAGTTTGGCTTACTTTTCACCCCTCCACTTT	CASSLAYFSPLHF
TRBV7-2	TRBJ2-1	-	few	TGTGCCAGCAGCTACGACTGGGGTAATGAGCAGTTCTTC	CASSYDWGNEQFF
TRBV3-1	TRBJ1-5	-	-	TGTGCCAGCAGCCAAGATTCCCTGAGTCAGCCCCAGCATTTT	CASSQDSLSQPQHF
TRBV12-3/TRBV12-4	TRBJ1-6	-	-	TGTGCCAGCAGTTTTCTACCAGGGGAACATTCACCCCTCCACTTT	CASSFLPGEHSPLHF
TRBV7-9	TRBJ1-1	-	once	TGTGCCAGCAGCTTAGGGCCCCAGGGCAGAGACACTGAAGCTTTCTTT	CASSLGPQGRDTEAFF
TRBV14	TRBJ1-4	-	-	TGTGCCAGCAGCCAACTTTGCGAAAAACTGTTTTTT	CASSQLCEKLFF
TRBV12-3/TRBV12-4	TRBJ2-1	TRBD2	-	TGTGCCAGCAGCTTGGGACTAGCGGGGGATTGGGAGCAGTTCTTC	CASSLGLAGDWEQFF
TRBV7-9	TRBJ1-2	TRBD1	-	TGTGCCAGCAGCCCAAAGCCAGGACAGGGGGCATATGGCTACACCTTC	CASSPKPGQGAYGYTF
TRBV7-3	TRBJ1-1	-	few	TGTGCCAGCAGCTCCTATTTGAGGACTGAAGCTTTCTTT	CASSSYLRTEAFF
TRBV12-3/TRBV12-4	TRBJ2-7	-	few	TGTGCCAGCAGTTCTCACTACGAGCAGTACTTC	CASSSHYEQYF
TRBV5-1	TRBJ1-1	-	-	TGCGCCAGCAGCTTGGCCCCCGGGTTCACTGAAGCTTTCTTT	CASSLAPGFTEAFF
TRBV12-3/TRBV12-4	TRBJ1-4	-	-	TGTGCCAGCAGTTTAGAACAGTACCTTGAAAAACTGTTTTTT	CASSLEQYLEKLFF